The clone carrying this T cell receptor beta chain has only a few counts. Antigen: not known. The V gene end was trimmed by 7 bases and the J gene end by 3 bases; junction bases not matched to a gene: 6. CDR3 size: 15 residues. Germline V gene data show CDR1 as SNHLY and CDR2 as FYNNEI. This sample was included in a study of cytomegalovirus exposure and HLA in healthy donors. General study findings and limits: Immune exposure data for these donors was limited to CMV serostatus. A later analysis linked a missense DCLRE1C variant to TCR beta V- and J-gene trimming.

The PCR contained 60 Vbeta and 13 Jbeta primers. Sequencing used immunoSEQ multiplex PCR; TCRdb keeps in-frame clones, though not all of them. The table shows roughly 170,000 clones, with approximately 82% occurring only once. The specimen was PBMCs. This receptor was obtained from a girl aged 2 to 9 in good health and CMV-seropositive. The V call is TRBV2, the J call TRBJ1-5; 10 nucleotides line up with TRBD1. The CDR3 region has the DNA TGTGCCAGCACCGACAGGGGGCATAACAATCAGCCCCAGCATTTT. The encoded protein is CASTDRGHNNQPQHF.